This T cell receptor beta chain emerged from a study of blood T cells in healthy people across ages. Next came a second PCR, run for about 6 to 11 cycles, which used a sample-barcoded 5' primer along with a J-beta primer mix. A single record per CDR3 protein comes from TCRdb applying MiXCR to the 5' RACE reads. The sample gives 600,000 or so distinct CDR3 sequences, around 48% of which show up once; under 30% is in the top ten. CDR1 is DFQATT, CDR2 SNEGSKA, per germline (reference sequence). Trimming removed 0 bases at V and 6 bases at J, with 5 bases between. The CDR3 runs to 12 residues. This TCR came from an elderly man in good health. J is TRBJ2-2 and V is TRBV20-1; no reliable D call. Source material: blood. The CDR3 here is CSARDTAGELFF. For the CDR3, the DNA is TGCAGTGCTAGAGATACGGCCGGGGAGCTGTTTTTT.